Sequencing of this T cell receptor (beta chain) was carried out in a study of blood T cell repertoires in COVID-19 (dated by TCRdb to about 2020). Background on the whole study: Samples covering the acute and convalescent phases of COVID-19 were provided by collaborators in the United States, Italy and Spain. The material from the prospective study consisted of cDNA or gDNA derived from T cells, B-cell-depleted T cells, or PBMCs. The dataset comprised deeply sampled blood TCRbeta repertoires from subjects exposed to, actively infected with, or recovered from COVID-19. The repertoires were made available in a free public database intended to serve as a resource for research on the immune response to SARS-CoV-2. Samples came from the ongoing ImmuneRACE study (first 160 participants) plus 1,254 subjects from 6 global collaborators. Nearly every sample came with metadata listing a de-identified subject ID, COVID-19 status, age in years and sex. Where HLA class I and class II types were available, the types were taken from metadata supplied by the sample provider, not from assay-based typing.

At the junction V is shortened by 1 base and J by 5 bases, with 9 bases in between. CDR3 length: 15 amino acids, cysteine to phenylalanine. Of all the DNA, just the CDR3 is kept, 45 bases in frame from base 1. CDR1 and CDR2 are drawn from the germline V gene: MGHDK, SYGVNS. With regard to this clone: Its antigen specificity is not known. Base qualities are missing; no much larger clone stands one base away.

What the work shows at the level of the full study, not this receptor alone: The quantity of clinical and demographic metadata differed by source and by participant and was supplied without curation.

Whole blood was collected in K2EDTA tubes by collaborating institutions according to the institutions' own protocols. For TCRbeta analysis, collaborators shipped samples as frozen whole blood, isolated PBMCs, or DNA extracted from either of those sample types. TCRbeta CDR3 regions were amplified from genomic DNA by means of the immunoSEQ Assay, a bias-controlled multiplex PCR. Under the source paper's analysis protocol: The number of nucleated cells in each sample was estimated from the amplification of reference gene primers within the assay. Sequence reads were collapsed and filtered to measure the absolute abundance of every unique TCRbeta CDR3 rearrangement. For each sample, productive Simpson clonality was calculated as the square root of Simpson's diversity index across productive rearrangements. TCRdb took over this immuneACCESS table, retaining in-frame rearrangements with V and J assigned. Such tables are incomplete; in checked studies, under half of the missing clones stem from an unresolved V gene, and the remainder is unexplained. That table is the source of V, J and clone size, and D and trimming were worked out from the DNA. For this sample there are 55,000 to 70,000 clones; around 84% appear just once. The ten largest account for roughly 4% of the sample.

The chain is assembled from TRBV25-1 and TRBJ1-6; matching of 6 bases hints at TRBD1 as the D gene. The clonotype comes from a man aged 50-60 years with acute or convalescent COVID-19. The sample comprised peripheral blood. The CDR3: CASSEWTDDNSPLHF. The DNA sequence is TGTGCCAGCAGTGAATGGACAGATGATAATTCACCCCTCCACTTT.